This T cell receptor (beta chain) is from a study of blood T cell repertoires in COVID-19. Study as a whole: Samples of COVID-19 (acute and convalescent) were obtained from the United States, Italy and Spain. T cells, B-cell-depleted T cells, or PBMCs supplied cDNA or gDNA.

In the original workflow: Reference gene primers were amplified, and this amplification served to estimate nucleated cell counts. The data were produced by immunoSEQ multiplex PCR, yet TCRdb's version contains in-frame clones alone and is incomplete. The DNA gave D and trimming, while V, J and clone size come from that table. The sample lists about 140,000 clones, about 87% occurring once. V lost 2 bases and J 4 bases, leaving 10 bases between the germline ends. The CDR3 contains 14 residues. Germline loops: CDR1 ENHRY, CDR2 SYGVKD. The TCR was taken from a woman in her forties or fifties with active or convalescent COVID-19. Sequenced: peripheral blood. The chain employs TRBV10-3 and TRBJ2-3; the D gene is possibly TRBD1 (5 bases). CDR3 residues: CAISERGRADTQYF. CDR3 coding DNA: TGTGCCATCAGTGAGAGGGGTAGGGCAGATACGCAGTATTTT.